The 10 T cell receptor beta chains below all came from one sample that was sequenced in a study of CD8+CD57+ T cells in acquired aplastic anemia. Before being chosen for sequencing, patients had shown CD8+CD57+ cell expansion by flow cytometry. Genomic DNA templated the TCR beta VDJ and CDR3 profiling. MiXCR, run by TCRdb on the reads, gives a single entry per CDR3 protein. There are 250,000 to 350,000 distinct CDR3 sequences in the sample; about three fifths occur only once, and roughly 1.2% lies in the top ten. Input material: sorted CD4+, CD8+, or CD8+CD57+ T cells (not recorded which) from PBMCs. All receptors come from a human donor with aplastic anemia.

About this clonotype itself: The junction shows a germline mismatch at one end, possibly a read error. The chain is built from TRBV12-3 or TRBV12-4 and TRBJ1-3; D is undetermined. CDR3 length equals 12 residues. CDR3 region: CASSLGRNTVYF. CDR3 bases: TGTGCCAGCAGTTTGGGCCGAAACACCGTATATTTT.

CDR3 sequence: CASRPQGSNTGELFF. The CDR3 DNA follows: TGTGCCAGTAGACCTCAGGGCTCGAACACCGGGGAGCTGTTTTTT. The chain uses TRBV19 and TRBJ2-2; tentative D call: TRBD1 (5 bases). The CDR3 contains 15 residues. V was pared by 6 bases and J by 0 bases, with 11 bases between. The V gene's germline CDR1 is LNHDA and CDR2 SQIVND (reference sequence).

This clonotype has only a few counts. Compared with germline, one end of the junction differs, possibly owing to a read error. This chain connects TRBV7-7 to TRBJ2-1, with D perhaps TRBD2 (6 bases). The CDR3 consists of 14 residues. Germline V gives CDR1 SSHAT, CDR2 FNYEAQ (reference sequence). The chain's CDR3 is CASSPQESGDEQFF. The CDR3 bases are TGTGCTAGCAGCCCCCAAGAATCGGGGGATGAGCAGTTCTTC.

The table lists this clonotype with many counts. The genes are TRBV6-5 and TRBJ1-6, with a possible D match to TRBD1 (5 bases). The germline V gene encodes CDR1 MNHEY and CDR2 SVGAGI. V was clipped by 7 bases and J by 8 bases, with 18 bases between them. The CDR3 contains 15 residues. CDR3 nucleotide sequence: TGTGCCAGCACGTCCTCCGGGAGAGGGGATTCACCCCTCCACTTT. Translation: CASTSSGRGDSPLHF.

V is TRBV11-2 and J is TRBJ2-5, with TRBD2 matching 9 bases. Germline loops: CDR1 SGHAT, CDR2 FQNNGV. The CDR3 has 17 amino acids. V trimming: 5 bases; J trimming: 7 bases; junction bases outside the gene matches: 17. CDR3 nucleotide sequence: TGTGCCAGCAGCGCAGGGGCTAGCGGGGCGAGGGGTGGGACCCAGTACTTC. This codes for CASSAGASGARGGTQYF.

This chain connects TRBV11-2 to TRBJ1-2; unclear D gene. This CDR3 has 13 residues. CDR1 is SGHAT and CDR2 is FQNNGV in the germline V gene. Deletions cut 1 base from V and 4 bases from J, with 7 bases between. DNA for the CDR3: TGTGCCAGCAGCTTAGGCGGATTCTATGGCTACACCTTC. Amino acids: CASSLGGFYGYTF.

This clonotype was recorded many times. The rearrangement links TRBV20-1 to TRBJ2-3; 11 nucleotides align to TRBD2. This CDR3 is built from 14 residues. The J segment lost 5 bases and the V segment lost 2 bases, leaving 3 bases of the junction unmatched. The V gene's germline CDR1 is DFQATT and CDR2 SNEGSKA (reference sequence). The CDR3 spells CSARTGTSGDTQYF. The CDR3, as DNA: TGCAGTGCTAGAACCGGGACTAGCGGAGATACGCAGTATTTT.

The V gene is TRBV20-1, the J gene TRBJ2-5; 13 positions match TRBD2. The CDR3 spans 15 residues. The germline V gene encodes CDR1 DFQATT and CDR2 SNEGSKA (reference sequence). The V gene end was trimmed by 5 bases and the J gene end by 2 bases; junction bases not matched to a gene: 5. As DNA, the CDR3 is TGCAGTGCTGCCGGGACTAGCGGGGTTCAAGAGACCCAGTACTTC. As protein: CSAAGTSGVQETQYF.

The rearrangement joins TRBV15 to TRBJ2-1, with 9 bases matching TRBD1. Losses at the gene ends were 3 bases for V and 5 bases for J; bases not matched to a gene: 8. CDR3 length: 16 residues. Germline CDR1 reads LNHNV; CDR2 reads YYDKDF (reference sequence). The CDR3 coding sequence is TGTGCCACCAGCAGCACTACAGGGGGCGCGCACAATGAGCAGTTCTTC. Translated, it gives CATSSTTGGAHNEQFF. The full variable domain, rest sourced from reference TRBV15 and TRBJ2-1, is DAMVIQNPRYQVTQFGKPVTLSCSQTLNHNVMYWYQQKSSQAPKLLFHYYDKDFNNEADTPDNFQSRRPNTSFCFLDIRSPGLGDTAMYLCATSSTTGGAHNEQFFGPGTRLTVL.

This clonotype was recorded many times. For the CDR3, the DNA is TGTGCCATCAGTGATGGTCCAGGGAAGGGTTCACCCCTCCACTTT. Its protein is CAISDGPGKGSPLHF. The chain is built from TRBV10-3 and TRBJ1-6; tentatively, D is TRBD1 (5 bases). The CDR3 covers 15 residues. Trimming left V 3 bases short and J 9 bases short, with 15 bases between. Germline assignment: CDR1 ENHRY and CDR2 SYGVKD.